These 14 T cell receptor beta chains came from one sample sequenced in a study of blood T cell repertoires in COVID-19. Measured with immunoSEQ multiplex PCR; TCRdb has only the in-frame clones, and not every one. Of around 120,000 clones listed, around 81% are singletons. The sample comprised peripheral blood. The receptors were sampled from a man between 65 and 85 years old with acute or convalescent COVID-19.

This rearrangement joins TRBV24-1 to TRBJ1-2; 9 nucleotides line up with TRBD1. CDR1 and CDR2 from the germline V gene are KGHDR and SFDVKD. The V gene end was trimmed by 0 bases and the J gene end by 5 bases; junction bases not matched to a gene: 6. The CDR3 sequence is 16 residues long. The CDR3 reads CATSDLTGQGRYGYTF. CDR3 bases: TGTGCCACCAGTGATTTGACTGGACAGGGGAGGTATGGCTACACCTTC.

This clone came up a few times. The chain employs TRBV25-1 and TRBJ2-1; 8 nucleotides match TRBD2. CDR1 and CDR2 from the germline V gene are MGHDK and SYGVNS. The CDR3 runs 14 residues. Losses at the gene ends were 7 bases for V and 7 bases for J; bases not matched to a gene: 9. The CDR3 nucleotides are TGTGCCAGCACCCATAGCGGGGAAGGGAATGAGCAGTTCTTC. It is translated as CASTHSGEGNEQFF.

CDR3 in DNA: TGTGCCAGCAGTCAAGCACCGGACCGACTATCTTTCTTT. Encoded protein: CASSQAPDRLSFF. The V and J genes are TRBV12-3 or TRBV12-4 and TRBJ1-1; D is uncertain. With 5 bases removed from V and 12 bases from J, the gap between germline ends came to 19 bases. The CDR3 consists of 13 residues.

This clone was detected only once. V gene TRBV7-8 combines with J gene TRBJ2-1, with 7 bases matching TRBD2. The CDR3 sequence is 18 residues long. The ends lost 1 base at V and 0 bases at J; junction bases unmatched: 9. The germline gives CDR1 SGHVS, CDR2 FQNEAQ. The CDR3 DNA follows: TGTGCCAGCAGCTTAGTGGCCAGCGGGGCAGGCTCCTACAATGAGCAGTTCTTC. Translation: CASSLVASGAGSYNEQFF.

This clone was found many times. The chain employs TRBV18 and TRBJ1-5, with a tentative D call TRBD1 (6 bases). In germline, CDR1 is KGHSH, CDR2 LQKENI. The CDR3 consists of 15 residues. V lost 3 bases and J lost 0, with 9 bases in between. CDR3 sequence (DNA): TGTGCCAGCTCACCGTACAGGGATAGCAATCAGCCCCAGCATTTT. This encodes CASSPYRDSNQPQHF.

Only a few counts were recorded for this clone. The rearrangement links TRBV5-6 to TRBJ1-6, with D unresolved. V was clipped by 4 bases and J by 9 bases, with 17 bases between them. Germline CDR1 reads SGHDT; CDR2 reads YYEEEE. CDR3 length equals 15 residues. The CDR3 DNA reads as TGTGCCAGCAGCGATACCGGGGTCCCCCTTTCACCCCTCCACTTT. This gives the protein CASSDTGVPLSPLHF.

This clone was seen only a few times. This chain connects TRBV6-5 to TRBJ2-2, with D tentatively TRBD2 (5 bases). V shed 5 bases and J shed 7 bases, with 17 bases lying between them. Germline loops: CDR1 MNHEY, CDR2 SVGAGI. This CDR3 comprises 15 residues. Here the CDR3 DNA reads TGTGCCAGCAGTCCCCGGAGCGGAGAGGGCGGGGAGCTGTTTTTT. Protein product: CASSPRSGEGGELFF.

The chain is built from TRBV12-5 and TRBJ2-2; TRBD1 agrees at 7 bases. CDR1 and CDR2 (germline): LGHNT, FRNRAP. V gave up 4 bases and J gave up 4 bases; unmatched junction bases: 3. There are 14 residues in the CDR3. The CDR3 protein is CASGSGTVTGELFF. DNA for the CDR3: TGTGCTAGTGGTTCCGGGACAGTCACCGGGGAGCTGTTTTTT. Full variable domain (missing parts from reference TRBV12-5 and TRBJ2-2): DARVTQTPRHKVTEMGQEVTMRCQPILGHNTVFWYRQTMMQGLELLAYFRNRAPLDDSGMPKDRFSAEMPDATLATLKIQPSEPRDSAVYFCASGSGTVTGELFFGEGSRLTVL.

J is TRBJ1-1 and V is TRBV10-2; 10 bases agree with TRBD1. Looked up from germline, CDR1 is WSHSY and CDR2 is SAAADI. Losses at the gene ends were 4 bases for V and 3 bases for J; bases not matched to a gene: 11. The CDR3 length is 17 residues. The CDR3 loop reads CASSGPRDRGKDTEAFF. In DNA form, the CDR3 reads TGCGCCAGCAGTGGCCCACGGGACAGGGGAAAGGACACTGAAGCTTTCTTT.

A few counts support this clone. This chain joins TRBV11-2 and TRBJ2-7, with 8 bases matching TRBD2. CDR3 length equals 14 residues. V dropped 5 bases and J dropped 0; count of bases not matched to a gene: 3. CDR1 is SGHAT and CDR2 is FQNNGV in the germline V gene. The chain's CDR3 is CASSIREGSYEQYF. The DNA of the CDR3 is TGTGCCAGCAGCATCCGGGAGGGCTCCTACGAGCAGTACTTC.

The rearrangement joins TRBV7-2 to TRBJ1-3; D ambiguous. The CDR3 spans 16 residues. Trimming removed 5 bases at V and 0 bases at J, with 14 bases between. Germline V gene lookup returns CDR1 SGHTA and CDR2 FQGNSA. This CDR3 is CASSVAWALSGNTIYF. The CDR3 nucleotides are TGTGCCAGCAGCGTGGCTTGGGCCCTCTCTGGAAACACCATATATTTT.

This clone has just a few counts. V usage is TRBV28 and J usage is TRBJ2-7, with unresolved D. This CDR3 contains 12 residues. Germline-derived CDR1 and CDR2 are MDHEN and SYDVKM. V was clipped by 8 bases and J by 7 bases, with 15 bases between them. The CDR3, as DNA: TGTGCCAGCTCCAACCCCTCGGAGGAGCAGTACTTC. It is translated as CASSNPSEEQYF.

This clone occurred once. The genes are TRBV19 and TRBJ1-2; a weak D match, TRBD1 (6 bases). Between the trimmed V and J ends, which lost 6 bases and 4 bases, there was a span of 15 bases. Germline V gene lookup returns CDR1 LNHDA and CDR2 SQIVND (reference sequence). The CDR3 covers 14 residues. The CDR3 protein is CASSRGEVPYGYTF. The DNA of the CDR3 is TGTGCCAGTAGCAGGGGAGAGGTCCCCTATGGCTACACCTTC.

This chain links TRBV7-3 with TRBJ2-2; a possible D gene is TRBD1 (5 bases). The germline gives CDR1 SGHTA, CDR2 FQGTGA. Trimming stripped 1 base from V and 6 bases from J, with 9 bases between. This CDR3 region has 14 residues. CDR3 DNA: TGTGCCAGCAGCTTAAGAGTAGGGGCCGGGGAGCTGTTTTTT. Its translation: CASSLRVGAGELFF.